The rows below give T cell receptor beta chains drawn from one sample of a study of blood T cell repertoires in COVID-19. Sequencing was performed with immunoSEQ multiplex PCR; in TCRdb, only in-frame clones are kept and a portion is missing. The sample lists about 33,000 clones, more than 65% occurring once. Sequencing was carried out using peripheral blood. These receptors originate from a human donor in a cohort sampled during active COVID-19. Both conserved end residues are part of each CDR3. The D gene is left open where the match is weak. Not every row has a clone size; where given, it reads once, few, many or a size class.

>TRBJ1-1|TRBD1|TRBV5-1|NA
TGCGCCAGCAGCTTTCGTGGGACAGGGGGCGGATGGAACACTGAAGCTTTCTTT
CASSFRGTGGGWNTEAFF
>TRBJ1-1|NA|TRBV14|once
TGTGCCAGCAGCCAAGTCGGGGGGGCAGGAGGCACTGAAGCTTTCTTT
CASSQVGGAGGTEAFF
>TRBJ1-5|TRBD1|TRBV4-1|NA
TGCGCCAGCAGCCAAGTACAGGGGTCGGGGGGGAATCAGCCCCAGCATTTT
CASSQVQGSGGNQPQHF
>TRBJ1-1|TRBD1|TRBV7-2|NA
TGTGCCAGCAGCTTCACAGGGGTCAACACTGAAGCTTTCTTT
CASSFTGVNTEAFF
>TRBJ2-3|TRBD2|TRBV5-1|NA
TGCGCCAGCAGCCTCTTGACTAGCGGGGGATCAGATACGCAGTATTTT
CASSLLTSGGSDTQYF
>TRBJ2-3|TRBD2|TRBV10-1|NA
TGCGCCAGCACCGCAGAGACGGGAGGAACAGATACGCAGTATTTT
CASTAETGGTDTQYF
>TRBJ1-1|NA|TRBV18|NA
TGTGCCAGCTCAGGCTCAGGGAACACTGAAGCTTTCTTT
CASSGSGNTEAFF
>TRBJ1-1|TRBD1|TRBV5-1|NA
TGCGCCAGCAGCTTGAGATCAGGGGGCGCGATTGGTATATCTTTCTTT
CASSLRSGGAIGISFF
>TRBJ1-5|TRBD1|TRBV28|NA
TGTGCCAGCAGTTTATGGGGCCTCCGGGACAGGGTCCGACAGCCCCAGCATTTT
CASSLWGLRDRVRQPQHF
>TRBJ1-4|NA|TRBV6-5|NA
TGTGCCAGCAGTCCGCGGGAGCGGAATGAAAAACTGTTTTTT
CASSPRERNEKLFF
>TRBJ1-6|TRBD1|TRBV4-3|once
TGCGCCAGCAGCCAAGACCGAGACAGGGATGTGGGCGCCCTCCACTTT
CASSQDRDRDVGALHF
>TRBJ1-2|TRBD1|TRBV29-1|NA
TGCAGCGTTGAGAGGGTGGACAGGGATTATGGCTACACCTTC
CSVERVDRDYGYTF
>TRBJ2-5|NA|TRBV10-1|NA
TGCGCCAGCAGTGTGGCGGGGCGAGAGACCCAGTACTTC
CASSVAGRETQYF
>TRBJ2-7|TRBD1|TRBV27|NA
TGTGCCAGCTGGAAACCAGGGGGCTCCTACGAGCAGTACTTC
CASWKPGGSYEQYF
>TRBJ2-7|NA|TRBV4-3|few
TGCGCCAGCAGCGCAGGGTTAGGGTCCTACGAGCAGTACTTC
CASSAGLGSYEQYF
>TRBJ2-7|TRBD1|TRBV5-1|NA
TGCGCCAGCAGCTCCTCGGGACAGATCTACGAGCAGTACTTC
CASSSSGQIYEQYF
>TRBJ1-1|TRBD1|TRBV12-5|NA
TGTGCTAGTGGCCAGACCTCTCCGACAGGGCGGACTGAAGCTTTCTTT
CASGQTSPTGRTEAFF
>TRBJ1-2|NA|TRBV4-3|NA
TGCGCCAGCAGCCAAGGGACCGAGCGGTCTTACTATGGCTACACCTTC
CASSQGTERSYYGYTF
>TRBJ2-1|NA|TRBV6-2/TRBV6-3|NA
TGTGCCAGCAGCGACCTGAGCGGTGAGCAGTTCTTC
CASSDLSGEQFF
>TRBJ2-1|NA|TRBV5-1|NA
TGCGCCAGCAGCTTGGTTAGTTTCGTCAATGAGCAGTTCTTC
CASSLVSFVNEQFF
>TRBJ1-3|TRBD1|TRBV2|once
TGTGCCAGCGCTCACCGGGACAGAGTATCTGGAAACACCATATATTTT
CASAHRDRVSGNTIYF
>TRBJ1-1|NA|TRBV6-6|NA
TGTGCCAGCAGTTACGACGGGTTCGGCACTGAAGCTTTCTTT
CASSYDGFGTEAFF
>TRBJ2-2|NA|TRBV7-2|NA
TGTGCCAGCAACTCTCTAGGGGGGGCCATCGGGGAGCTGTTTTTT
CASNSLGGAIGELFF
>TRBJ1-1|NA|TRBV29-1|NA
TGCAGCGTTGAAGGAGGGAACATGAACACTGAAGCTTTCTTT
CSVEGGNMNTEAFF
>TRBJ2-1|TRBD2|TRBV7-6|NA
TGTGCCAGCAGCTTAGCGTATGGCGGGGGGGACCTCAACAATGAGCAGTTCTTC
CASSLAYGGGDLNNEQFF
>TRBJ2-3|TRBD2|TRBV20-1|NA
TGCAGTGCTAGTCTGCTAGCGGGGGGGGGCTATACAGATACGCAGTATTTT
CSASLLAGGGYTDTQYF
>TRBJ1-4|NA|TRBV15|once
TGTGCCACCAGCAGAGTTACGGAGGCAAAACTGTTTTTT
CATSRVTEAKLFF
>TRBJ2-5|TRBD2|TRBV3-1/TRBV3-2|NA
TGTGCCAGCAGCCAACTGTTAGGTAGCGGGGGACGAAGGGGGACCCAGTACTTC
CASSQLLGSGGRRGTQYF
>TRBJ2-1|TRBD1|TRBV7-6|few
TGTGCCAGCAGCTTATCAGGGACAGGCAATGAGCAGTTCTTC
CASSLSGTGNEQFF
>TRBJ1-3|TRBD1|TRBV30|NA
TGTGCCTGGAGTAAGCTCCCGGGACAGGGATCGGCCATATATTTT
CAWSKLPGQGSAIYF
>TRBJ2-3|TRBD1|TRBV5-1|once
TGCGCCAGCAGCTCTGGACAGGGCTCGAGCACAGATACGCAGTATTTT
CASSSGQGSSTDTQYF
>TRBJ2-7|TRBD1|TRBV5-1|NA
TGCGCCAGCAGCCCCGGACAGGCCCTGTCCGAGCAGTACTTC
CASSPGQALSEQYF
>TRBJ2-3|NA|TRBV29-1|NA
TGCAGCGTTGATCCTGGGCTCACAGATACGCAGTATTTT
CSVDPGLTDTQYF
>TRBJ1-6|TRBD1|TRBV7-9|NA
TGTGCCAGCAGCGCGACAGGGGGCCCCTATAATTCACCCCTCCACTTT
CASSATGGPYNSPLHF
>TRBJ1-2|NA|TRBV5-5|NA
TGTGCCAGCAGCTTAGAGGATTTGCTCTATGGCTACACCTTC
CASSLEDLLYGYTF